The rows below give T cell receptor beta chains drawn from one sample of a study of blood T cell repertoires in COVID-19. Data came from immunoSEQ multiplex PCR; TCRdb stores just in-frame clones and leaves some out. Of roughly 190,000 clones detected, under 80% appear once; the ten largest clones hold roughly a sixth. The sequencing input was PBMCs or T cells enriched from blood (not recorded which). The origin of the receptors is a woman in her forties or fifties with acute COVID-19. Both conserved end residues are part of each CDR3. A D gene is named only where the DNA matches it firmly. Only part of the rows carry a size: once, few, many, or a class if the clone is expanded.

>TRBJ1-5|-|-|TRBV5-6|14
TGTGCCAGCAGCTTGGCGGGGAGCAATCAGCCCCAGCATTTT
CASSLAGSNQPQHF
>TRBJ2-2|TRBD1|-|TRBV3-1/TRBV3-2|15
TGTGCCAGCAGCCGTCCGGGACAGTTCACCGGGGAGCTGTTTTTT
CASSRPGQFTGELFF
>TRBJ2-3|TRBD2|-|TRBV11-3|16
TGTGCCAGCAGCTCAGGGACTAGCGGGGGCACAGATACGCAGTATTTT
CASSSGTSGGTDTQYF
>TRBJ1-2|TRBD1|-|TRBV6-5|14
TGTGCCAGCAGTCCTCCGACAGGGGCCTATGGCTACACCTTC
CASSPPTGAYGYTF
>TRBJ1-4|TRBD1|-|TRBV7-9|14
TGTGCCAGCGTCCCGGGACAGGGGACTGAAAAACTGTTTTTT
CASVPGQGTEKLFF
>TRBJ2-2|TRBD1|-|TRBV5-1|14
TGCGCCAGCCAGGGACAGGGATATCCCGGGGAGCTGTTTTTT
CASQGQGYPGELFF
>TRBJ2-1|TRBD2|-|TRBV9|15
TGTGCCAGCAACCCGCCGGGACTAGGGAACAATGAGCAGTTCTTC
CASNPPGLGNNEQFF
>TRBJ1-5|TRBD1|-|TRBV4-1|15
TGCGCCAGCAGCCAAGAGGACAGGGAGGGTCAGCCCCAGCATTTT
CASSQEDREGQPQHF
>TRBJ1-5|-|-|TRBV5-6|13
TGTGCCAGCGGACGAGGGGGTAGCGAGCCCCAGCATTTT
CASGRGGSEPQHF
>TRBJ2-3|TRBD2|-|TRBV24-1|18
TGTGCCACCAGTGACCCCGGACTAGCGGGTCAAGGCACAGATACGCAGTATTTT
CATSDPGLAGQGTDTQYF
>TRBJ2-2|-|few|TRBV7-9|14
TGTGCCAGCTATACCCAGGGAAACACCGGGGAGCTGTTTTTT
CASYTQGNTGELFF
>TRBJ1-2|TRBD1|-|TRBV27|14
TGTGCCAGCAGTTTAACAGGGGGACTTAATGGCTACACCTTC
CASSLTGGLNGYTF
>TRBJ1-1|TRBD1|-|TRBV3-1/TRBV3-2|16
TGTGCCAGCAGCCCGACAGGGACTTTCCTGAACACTGAAGCTTTCTTT
CASSPTGTFLNTEAFF
>TRBJ1-1|TRBD1|-|TRBV5-8|14
TGTGCCAGCAGCCTCAGGACAGGTGACACTAAAGCTTTCTTT
CASSLRTGDTKAFF
>TRBJ1-2|-|-|TRBV6-5|15
TGTGCCAGCAGTCCATACGCTGGCAGACAGAATGGCTACACCTTC
CASSPYAGRQNGYTF
>TRBJ2-1|TRBD2|-|TRBV19|17
TGTGCCAGTAGTGGACTTGGGCTAGCGGGGGGTTACAATGAGCAGTTCTTC
CASSGLGLAGGYNEQFF
>TRBJ2-1|TRBD2|-|TRBV5-4|16
TGTGCCAGCAGCCCCGGCGGGGGACGCTCCTACAATGAGCAGTTCTTC
CASSPGGGRSYNEQFF
>TRBJ1-2|-|-|TRBV27|14
TGTGCCAGCAGCCAGGGGACGACGACGTATGGCTACACCTTC
CASSQGTTTYGYTF
>TRBJ1-5|-|-|TRBV2|16
TGTGCCAGCAGTGATCCAAGTTTAGTTAGCAATCAGCCCCAGCATTTT
CASSDPSLVSNQPQHF
>TRBJ1-2|-|-|TRBV6-1|14
TGTGCCAGCAGTGAGCGGGGGGGCGGGCTTGGCTACACCTTC
CASSERGGGLGYTF
>TRBJ2-3|-|-|TRBV15|14
TGTGCCACCAGCAGGGGCAAGGGCACAGATACGCAGTATTTT
CATSRGKGTDTQYF
>TRBJ2-2|-|-|TRBV6-2/TRBV6-3|20
TGTGCCAGCAGTTCCCCGTTCCCAAGGGGGCGGGGTCGGAACACCGGGGAGCTGTTTTTT
CASSSPFPRGRGRNTGELFF
>TRBJ1-2|-|-|TRBV19|16
TGTGCCAGTAGTATCCGGGACAATCGTTTAACGGGTGGCTACACCTTC
CASSIRDNRLTGGYTF
>TRBJ1-2|-|-|TRBV5-8|13
TGTGCCAGCAGCTACACAGGGAACTATGGCTACACCTTC
CASSYTGNYGYTF
>TRBJ2-5|TRBD1|many|TRBV5-1|16
TGCGCCAGCAGGCCGAAGACCTGGGGACAGTTAGAGACCCAGTACTTC
CASRPKTWGQLETQYF
>TRBJ1-1|TRBD1|few|TRBV5-1|15
TGCGCCAGCAGCCCCTGGGGACAGGGGGACACTGAAGCTTTCTTT
CASSPWGQGDTEAFF
>TRBJ2-1|-|few|TRBV10-2|12
TGCGCCAGCTACAGCCAATACAATGAGCAGTTCTTC
CASYSQYNEQFF
>TRBJ1-6|TRBD1|-|TRBV6-5|12
TGTGCCAGCGGTCAACAGGGGACTCCCCTCCACTTT
CASGQQGTPLHF
>TRBJ1-1|-|-|TRBV19|11
TGTGCCAGTACCGCACAGGGTGAAGCTTTCTTT
CASTAQGEAFF
>TRBJ2-2|-|-|TRBV6-5|15
TGTGCCGGCTCCTCTCCAGGGCAGAACACCGGGGAGCTGTTTTTT
CAGSSPGQNTGELFF
>TRBJ2-1|TRBD2|-|TRBV4-3|16
TGCGCCAGCAGCCAAGGGGGGCGGGGGGATCGTAATGAGCAGTTCTTC
CASSQGGRGDRNEQFF
>TRBJ2-3|TRBD2|-|TRBV7-9|18
TGTGCCAGCAGCTTCCTAGCGGGGGAGCTTTTTAGCACAGATACGCAGTATTTT
CASSFLAGELFSTDTQYF
>TRBJ1-2|TRBD1|-|TRBV3-1/TRBV3-2|17
TGTGCCAGCAGCCAAAGGGGACAGCTAACCCCAAACTATGGCTACACCTTC
CASSQRGQLTPNYGYTF